The present entry profiles one T cell receptor (beta chain) with its context. Deep was the level at which the assay was run. Assay used: immunoSEQ multiplex PCR; TCRdb lists only in-frame clones, some missing. The table includes around 2,000,000 clones, approximately 95% detected once. Trimming shortened V by 3 bases and J by 0 bases, and 11 bases separated the two germline ends. The germline CDR1 and CDR2 sequences are GTSNPN and SVGIG (reference sequence). The CDR3 runs 15 residues. This entry belongs to a study of shared clonotypes between healthy human individuals. CD45RO negativity and positive selection for CCR7 defined naive CD8 cells, a population that excluded terminally differentiated effector memory CD45RA+ cells.

The chain combines TRBV30 with TRBJ1-4; D is ambiguous. Material: naive CD8+ T cells sorted from blood. This clonotype originated in a man younger than 35 in good health. The CDR3 DNA follows: TGTGCCTGGAGCCAAATGCTTGCAACTAATGAAAAACTGTTTTTT. This translates into CAWSQMLATNEKLFF.